This is a list of T cell receptor beta chains from one sample in a study of blood T cell repertoires in COVID-19. Clones were read by immunoSEQ multiplex PCR, and TCRdb kept only the in-frame ones, dropping some. The repertoire holds roughly 480,000 clones, with roughly 89% as singletons. Specimen: peripheral blood. The receptor source for this set is a man aged 18 to 30 with COVID-19, enrolled during active disease. CDR3s include the opening cysteine and the closing phenylalanine or tryptophan. Each record gives: D gene, V gene, J gene, clone size, CDR3 DNA, CDR3 protein. The D gene is left open where the match is weak. A clone size is listed for some rows: how often the clone was seen (once, few, many), or a class if it is expanded.

>TRBD1|TRBV5-1|TRBJ2-2|NA
TGCGCCAGCAGCTGGGGGACAGAGAACACCGGGGAGCTGTTTTTT
CASSWGTENTGELFF
>NA|TRBV7-6|TRBJ2-7|NA
TGTGCCAGCAGTCAGCTGGCGGGCGCTTCCTACGAGCAGTACTTC
CASSQLAGASYEQYF
>TRBD1|TRBV24-1|TRBJ1-4|NA
TGTGCCACCAGTGAGGGACAGGGGAATGAAAAACTGTTTTTT
CATSEGQGNEKLFF
>TRBD2|TRBV11-2|TRBJ2-1|NA
TGTGCCAGCAGCGCGCTAGCGGGAGGGCCGGGTAATGAGCAGTTCTTC
CASSALAGGPGNEQFF
>TRBD2|TRBV19|TRBJ2-1|NA
TGTGCCAGTAGTACATCGGGGATGACTAGCGTGTACAATGAGCAGTTCTTC
CASSTSGMTSVYNEQFF
>TRBD1|TRBV15|TRBJ2-5|NA
TGTGCCACCAGCAGGGACAGGGGGCAAGAGACCCAGTACTTC
CATSRDRGQETQYF
>TRBD2|TRBV6-5|TRBJ2-1|NA
TGTGCCAGCAGGCAAGCGGGATGGTCCTACAATGAGCAGTTCTTC
CASRQAGWSYNEQFF
>TRBD2|TRBV5-6|TRBJ2-7|NA
TGTGCCAGCAGCCCGGGACTAGCGGGAAGCTACGAGCAGTACTTC
CASSPGLAGSYEQYF
>NA|TRBV5-4|TRBJ2-2|NA
TGTGCCAGCAGCTCACAGGAGAACACCGGGGAGCTGTTTTTT
CASSSQENTGELFF
>TRBD2|TRBV3-1/TRBV3-2|TRBJ2-1|NA
TGTGCCAGCAGCCATTCAAGCGGGAGTTACAATGAGCAGTTCTTC
CASSHSSGSYNEQFF
>NA|TRBV7-9|TRBJ2-7|NA
TGTGCCAGCAGCTTACATGGCGGGCCCTACGAGCAGTACTTC
CASSLHGGPYEQYF
>NA|TRBV6-5|TRBJ1-6|NA
TGTGCCGCCACACGGGACATCCATAATTCACCCCTCCACTTT
CAATRDIHNSPLHF
>NA|TRBV3-1/TRBV3-2|TRBJ2-7|NA
TGTGCCAGCAGCCCGGGAGGGGGACAGGGAATGTTACGCGAGCAGTACTTC
CASSPGGGQGMLREQYF
>NA|TRBV19|TRBJ1-3|NA
TGTGCCAGTGGTGAGCGAGGAAACACCATATATTTT
CASGERGNTIYF
>NA|TRBV20-1|TRBJ1-1|NA
TGCAGTGCTAGTCGGGGAGGGGGTAACACTGAAGCTTTCTTT
CSASRGGGNTEAFF
>NA|TRBV5-4|TRBJ1-4|NA
TGTGCCAGCAGCTTGTCCGGGGGACATGAAAAACTGTTTTTT
CASSLSGGHEKLFF
>TRBD2|TRBV12-3/TRBV12-4|TRBJ2-5|once
TGTGCCAGCAGGTTACTAGCGGCAGAGACCCAGTACTTC
CASRLLAAETQYF
>NA|TRBV18|TRBJ2-7|NA
TGTGCCAGCTCAAAGGCAGGGGACGAGCAGTACTTC
CASSKAGDEQYF
>TRBD2|TRBV19|TRBJ2-3|NA
TGTGCCAGTAGTATATCCGCTAGCGGGAGCACAGATACGCAGTATTTT
CASSISASGSTDTQYF
>NA|TRBV19|TRBJ1-1|NA
TGTGCCAGTAGTATCGGAGGCTCTGAAGCTTTCTTT
CASSIGGSEAFF
>NA|TRBV12-3/TRBV12-4|TRBJ2-7|NA
TGTGCCAGCACTCAGGGTTCATCGAAGCAGTACTTC
CASTQGSSKQYF
>TRBD2|TRBV5-6|TRBJ2-2|NA
TGTGCCAGCAGCTTCGGGGGACTAACCGGGGAGCTGTTTTTT
CASSFGGLTGELFF
>NA|TRBV14|TRBJ2-7|NA
TGTGCCAGCAGCCTTAGCTACGAGCAGTACTTC
CASSLSYEQYF
>NA|TRBV6-5|TRBJ1-2|NA
TGTGCCAGTTTGGGCAGATTCGACTATGGCTACACCTTC
CASLGRFDYGYTF
>TRBD2|TRBV9|TRBJ2-1|NA
TGTGCCAGCAGCGTAAGGACTAGCGGGAATGAGCAGTTCTTC
CASSVRTSGNEQFF
>TRBD1|TRBV3-1/TRBV3-2|TRBJ2-3|NA
TGTGCCAGCAGCCAACATGGGGACAGGGGGCCGATCTTTTTT
CASSQHGDRGPIFF
>NA|TRBV5-4|TRBJ2-7|NA
TGTGCCAGCAGCCTAGGACTCAACTCCTACGAGCAGTACTTC
CASSLGLNSYEQYF
>TRBD1|TRBV2|TRBJ2-5|NA
TGTGCCAGCACTGGACAGGGGAAAGAGACCCAGTACTTC
CASTGQGKETQYF
>TRBD2|TRBV5-1|TRBJ2-7|NA
TGCGCCAGCAGCTTATCCTTGGGGGGGGCCTACGAGCAGTACTTC
CASSLSLGGAYEQYF
>TRBD1|TRBV7-9|TRBJ2-2|NA
TGTGCCAGCAGCTCGCGGACAGGGGCAAACACCGGGGAGCTGTTTTTT
CASSSRTGANTGELFF
>NA|TRBV28|TRBJ1-4|NA
TGTGCCAGCTCAGATGCTGCAACTAATGAAAAACTGTTTTTT
CASSDAATNEKLFF
>NA|TRBV3-1/TRBV3-2|TRBJ1-2|once
TGTGCCAGCAGCCCGCTACCTTCCCGCTATGGCTACACCTTC
CASSPLPSRYGYTF
>NA|TRBV18|TRBJ2-1|NA
TGTGCCAGCTCACCACCGGGCCCCAGAACGGATGAGCAGTTCTTC
CASSPPGPRTDEQFF
>TRBD2|TRBV27|TRBJ2-2|NA
TGTGCCAGCAGTAGACTAGCGGGGGGGCGGTACACCGGGGAGCTGTTTTTT
CASSRLAGGRYTGELFF
>NA|TRBV9|TRBJ2-3|NA
TGTGCCAGCAGCGTAGAGGGACTTGCCTCAGATACGCAGTATTTT
CASSVEGLASDTQYF
>TRBD2|TRBV5-1|TRBJ2-2|NA
TGCGCCAGCGCCCCCAGACTAGCGGGAGGGCGGAACACCGGGGAGCTGTTTTTT
CASAPRLAGGRNTGELFF
>TRBD1|TRBV6-2/TRBV6-3|TRBJ1-2|NA
TGTGCCAGCAGCCTTCTCCGGGACAGGGACCGATACCGTAACTATGGCTACACCTTC
CASSLLRDRDRYRNYGYTF
>TRBD1|TRBV6-5|TRBJ2-7|NA
TGTGCCAGCAGTTACTCCCGGGTCAGGGGGCACTTCGAGCAGTACTTC
CASSYSRVRGHFEQYF
>TRBD1|TRBV2|TRBJ1-1|NA
TGTGCCAGCAGTGAACAGGGGGCTGAAGCTTTCTTT
CASSEQGAEAFF
>NA|TRBV25-1|TRBJ2-2|once
TGTGCCAGCAGTGAATTAAAATGGGGGACACCGTACACCGGGGAGCTGTTTTTT
CASSELKWGTPYTGELFF
>NA|TRBV6-4|TRBJ1-1|NA
TGTGCCAGCAGTAATGAGGGACTCACTGAAGCTTTCTTT
CASSNEGLTEAFF